Listed below are T cell receptor beta chains from one sample, sequenced in a study of T cell repertoires in cytomegalovirus infection. TCRdb processed the reads anew with MiXCR; each CDR3 protein has one entry. The sample carries 200,000 or so distinct CDR3 sequences, about 21% recorded once. The material sequenced was PBMCs. These TCRs come from a human donor in good health (CMV status not recorded). Some clones in this sample may be carry-over from other donors' samples. Both conserved end residues are part of each CDR3. A D gene is named only where the DNA matches it firmly. A clone size is listed for some rows: how often the clone was seen (once, few, many), or a class if it is expanded.

D | J | V | size | DNA | CDR3
TRBD2 | TRBJ2-3 | TRBV20-1 | . | TGCAGTGCTAGAGCCCCCGGGACTAGTCCAGATACGCAGTATTTT | CSARAPGTSPDTQYF
. | TRBJ2-5 | TRBV6-5 | . | . | CASSSGPARTQETQYF
. | TRBJ1-4 | TRBV7-2 | many | TGTGCCAGCAGCTTAACGGCCGTTGAAAAACTGTTTTTT | CASSLTAVEKLFF
. | TRBJ2-3 | TRBV5-1 | . | TGCGCCAGCAGCTTAGCCACAGATACGCAGTATTTT | CASSLATDTQYF
. | TRBJ2-7 | TRBV7-2 | many | TGTGCCAGCAGCTCATCCTCCTACGAGCAGTACTTC | CASSSSSYEQYF
. | TRBJ2-7 | TRBV5-8 | few | TGTGCCAGCAGCCCCAAACAGATCTACGAGCAGTACTTC | CASSPKQIYEQYF
. | TRBJ2-5 | TRBV20-1 | . | TGCAGTGCGACCCCCGGTTCCCGGCAAGAGACCCAGTACTTC | CSATPGSRQETQYF
TRBD2 | TRBJ2-5 | TRBV5-1 | . | TGCGCCAGCAGCAACGGACTAGCGGGACTAGAGACCCAGTACTTC | CASSNGLAGLETQYF
. | TRBJ1-2 | TRBV29-1 | once | TGCAGCGTTGAATGGAGATACTATGGCTACACCTTC | CSVEWRYYGYTF
. | TRBJ1-1 | TRBV2 | . | TGTGCCAGCAGAGGGGTACAAGGCACTGAAGCTTTCTTT | CASRGVQGTEAFF
. | TRBJ1-1 | TRBV9 | . | TGTGCCAGCAGCGTAGGGGTTGAGGGCACTGAAGCTTTCTTT | CASSVGVEGTEAFF